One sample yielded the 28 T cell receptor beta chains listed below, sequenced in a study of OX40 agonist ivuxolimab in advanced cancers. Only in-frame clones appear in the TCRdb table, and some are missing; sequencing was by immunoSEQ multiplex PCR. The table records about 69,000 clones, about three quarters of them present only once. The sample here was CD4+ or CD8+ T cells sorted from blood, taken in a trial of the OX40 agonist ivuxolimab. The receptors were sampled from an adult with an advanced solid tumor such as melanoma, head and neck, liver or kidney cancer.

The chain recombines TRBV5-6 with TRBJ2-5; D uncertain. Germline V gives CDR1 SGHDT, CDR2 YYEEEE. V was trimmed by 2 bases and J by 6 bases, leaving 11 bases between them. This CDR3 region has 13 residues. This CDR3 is CASSFTTGKTQYF. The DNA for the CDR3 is TGTGCCAGCAGCTTTACGACTGGGAAGACCCAGTACTTC.

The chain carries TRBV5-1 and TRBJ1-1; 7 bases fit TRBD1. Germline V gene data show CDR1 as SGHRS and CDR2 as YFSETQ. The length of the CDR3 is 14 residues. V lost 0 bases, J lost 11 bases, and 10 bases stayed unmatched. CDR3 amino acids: CASSLGTTGTDAFF. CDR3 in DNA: TGCGCCAGCAGCTTGGGAACTACAGGGACAGATGCTTTCTTT. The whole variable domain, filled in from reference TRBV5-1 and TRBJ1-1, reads KAGVTQTPRYLIKTRGQQVTLSCSPISGHRSVSWYQQTPGQGLQFLFEYFSETQRNKGNFPGRFSGRQFSNSRSEMNVSTLELGDSALYLCASSLGTTGTDAFFGQGTRLTVV.

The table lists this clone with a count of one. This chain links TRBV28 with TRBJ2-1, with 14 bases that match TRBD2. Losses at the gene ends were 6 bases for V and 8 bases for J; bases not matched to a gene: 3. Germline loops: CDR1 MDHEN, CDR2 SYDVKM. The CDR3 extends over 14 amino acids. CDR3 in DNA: TGTGCCAGCAGGGGGACTAGCGGGAGAGATGAGCAGTTCTTC. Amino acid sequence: CASRGTSGRDEQFF. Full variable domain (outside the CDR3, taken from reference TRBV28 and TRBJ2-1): DVKVTQSSRYLVKRTGEKVFLECVQDMDHENMFWYRQDPGLGLRLIYFSYDVKMKEKGDIPEGYSVSREKKERFSLILESASTNQTSMYLCASRGTSGRDEQFFGPGTRLTVL.

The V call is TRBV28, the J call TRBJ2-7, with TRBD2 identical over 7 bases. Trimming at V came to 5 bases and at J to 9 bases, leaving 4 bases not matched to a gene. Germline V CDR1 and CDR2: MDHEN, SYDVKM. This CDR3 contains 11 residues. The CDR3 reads CASSTPGGQYF. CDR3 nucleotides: TGTGCCAGCAGTACTCCGGGAGGGCAGTACTTC.

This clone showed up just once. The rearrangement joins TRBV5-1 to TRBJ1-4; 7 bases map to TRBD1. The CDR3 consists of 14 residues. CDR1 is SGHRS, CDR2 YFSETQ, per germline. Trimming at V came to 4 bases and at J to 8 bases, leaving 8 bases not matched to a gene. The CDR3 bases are TGCGCCAGCAGCCCTGACAGGGAAGGAGAAAAACTGTTTTTT. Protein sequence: CASSPDREGEKLFF.

CDR3 coding DNA: TGTGCCAGTAGTTCGGACGGGACCTACGAGCAGTACTTC. This gives the protein CASSSDGTYEQYF. The chain combines TRBV19 with TRBJ2-7, with D possibly being TRBD2 (5 bases). CDR1 is LNHDA, CDR2 SQIVND, per germline (reference sequence). CDR3 size: 13 residues. The V and J ends lost 5 bases and 2 bases respectively, with 10 bases between them.

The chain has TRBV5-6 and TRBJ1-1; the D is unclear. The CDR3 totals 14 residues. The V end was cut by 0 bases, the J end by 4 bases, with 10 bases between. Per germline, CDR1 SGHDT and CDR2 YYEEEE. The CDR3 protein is CASSLDRISTEAFF. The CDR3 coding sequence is TGTGCCAGCAGCTTGGACCGGATAAGCACTGAAGCTTTCTTT.

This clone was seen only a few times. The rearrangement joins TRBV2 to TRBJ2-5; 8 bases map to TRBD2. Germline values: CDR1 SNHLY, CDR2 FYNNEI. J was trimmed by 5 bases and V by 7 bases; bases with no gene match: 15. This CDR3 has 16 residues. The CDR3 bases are TGTGCCAGCAAGTGGGGGAGTAGCGGGACTTTGGAGACCCAGTACTTC. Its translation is CASKWGSSGTLETQYF.

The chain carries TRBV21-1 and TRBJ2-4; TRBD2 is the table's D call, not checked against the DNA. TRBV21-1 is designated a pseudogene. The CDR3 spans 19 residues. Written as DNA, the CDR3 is TGTGCCAGCAGCAAAGTTGCAGGACTAGCGCCCGGGCCCAAAAGGGTTCAGTACTTC. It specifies CASSKVAGLAPGPKRVQYF.

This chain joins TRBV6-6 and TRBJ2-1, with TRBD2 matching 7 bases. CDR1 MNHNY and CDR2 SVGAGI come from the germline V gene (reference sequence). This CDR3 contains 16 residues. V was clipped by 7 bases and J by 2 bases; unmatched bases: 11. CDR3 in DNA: TGTGCCAGCACGAGGGAGGGGAGGTCGACCTACAATGAGCAGTTCTTC. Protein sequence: CASTREGRSTYNEQFF.

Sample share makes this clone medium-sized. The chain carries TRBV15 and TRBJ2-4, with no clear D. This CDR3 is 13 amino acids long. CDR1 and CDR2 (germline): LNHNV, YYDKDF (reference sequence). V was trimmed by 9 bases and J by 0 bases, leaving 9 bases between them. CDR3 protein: CATSQLAKNIQYF. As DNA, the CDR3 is TGTGCCACTTCCCAGCTAGCCAAAAACATTCAGTACTTC.

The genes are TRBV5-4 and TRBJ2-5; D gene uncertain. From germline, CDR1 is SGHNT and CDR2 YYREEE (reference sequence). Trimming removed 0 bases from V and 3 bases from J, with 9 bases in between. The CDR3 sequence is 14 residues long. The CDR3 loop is CASSLAQQKETQYF. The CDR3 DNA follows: TGTGCCAGCAGCTTGGCTCAACAAAAAGAGACCCAGTACTTC. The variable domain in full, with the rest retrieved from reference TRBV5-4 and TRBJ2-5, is ETGVTQSPTHLIKTRGQQVTLRCSSQSGHNTVSWYQQALGQGPQFIFQYYREEENGRGNFPPRFSGLQFPNYSSELNVNALELDDSALYLCASSLAQQKETQYFGPGTRLLVL.

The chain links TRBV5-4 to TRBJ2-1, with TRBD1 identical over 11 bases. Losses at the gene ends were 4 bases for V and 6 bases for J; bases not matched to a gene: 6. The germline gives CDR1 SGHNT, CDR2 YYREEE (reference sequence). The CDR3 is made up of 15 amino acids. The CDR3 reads CASSRGQGGGNEQFF. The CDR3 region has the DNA TGTGCCAGCAGCCGGGGACAGGGGGGAGGCAATGAGCAGTTCTTC.

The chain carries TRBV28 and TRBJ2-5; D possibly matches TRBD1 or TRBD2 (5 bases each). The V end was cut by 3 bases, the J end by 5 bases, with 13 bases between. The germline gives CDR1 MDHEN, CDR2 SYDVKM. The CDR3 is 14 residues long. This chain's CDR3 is CASSLRGEKETQYF. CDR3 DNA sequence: TGTGCCAGCAGTTTGCGAGGGGAGAAGGAGACCCAGTACTTC.

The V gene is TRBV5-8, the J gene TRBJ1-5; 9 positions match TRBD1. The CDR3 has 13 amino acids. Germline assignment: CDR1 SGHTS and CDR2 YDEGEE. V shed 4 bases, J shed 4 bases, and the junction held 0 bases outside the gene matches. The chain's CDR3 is CASSGTGNQPQHF. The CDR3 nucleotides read TGTGCCAGCAGCGGGACAGGGAATCAGCCCCAGCATTTT.

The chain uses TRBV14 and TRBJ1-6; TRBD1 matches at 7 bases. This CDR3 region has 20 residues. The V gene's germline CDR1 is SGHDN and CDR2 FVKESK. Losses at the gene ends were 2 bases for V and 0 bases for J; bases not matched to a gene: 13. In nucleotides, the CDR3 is TGTGCCAGCAGCCAACTCATTCGGACAGGTTGGGCCTCCTATAATTCACCCCTCCACTTT. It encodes CASSQLIRTGWASYNSPLHF.

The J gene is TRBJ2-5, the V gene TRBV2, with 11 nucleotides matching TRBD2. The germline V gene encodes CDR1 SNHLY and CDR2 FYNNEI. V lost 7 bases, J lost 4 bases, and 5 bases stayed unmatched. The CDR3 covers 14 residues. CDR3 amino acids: CASMRGLAVETQYF. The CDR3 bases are TGTGCCAGCATGAGGGGACTAGCGGTAGAGACCCAGTACTTC.

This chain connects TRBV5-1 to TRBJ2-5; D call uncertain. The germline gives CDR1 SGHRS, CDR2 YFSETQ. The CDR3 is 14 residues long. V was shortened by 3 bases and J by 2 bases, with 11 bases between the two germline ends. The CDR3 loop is CASSWATGQETQYF. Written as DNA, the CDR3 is TGCGCCAGCAGCTGGGCAACCGGTCAAGAGACCCAGTACTTC.

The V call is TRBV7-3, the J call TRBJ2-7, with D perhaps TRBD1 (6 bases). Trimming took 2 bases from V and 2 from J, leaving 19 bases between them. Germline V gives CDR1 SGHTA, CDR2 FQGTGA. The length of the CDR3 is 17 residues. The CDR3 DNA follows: TGTGCCAGCAGCTTACGACAGTTTTTGGACAGACCCTACGAGCAGTACTTC. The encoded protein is CASSLRQFLDRPYEQYF.

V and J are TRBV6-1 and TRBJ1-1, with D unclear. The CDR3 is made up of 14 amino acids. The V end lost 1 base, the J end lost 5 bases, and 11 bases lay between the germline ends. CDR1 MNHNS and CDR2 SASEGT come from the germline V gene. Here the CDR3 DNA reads TGTGCCAGCAGTGAAGAGAGATGGCGGACTGAAGCTTTCTTT. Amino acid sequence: CASSEERWRTEAFF.

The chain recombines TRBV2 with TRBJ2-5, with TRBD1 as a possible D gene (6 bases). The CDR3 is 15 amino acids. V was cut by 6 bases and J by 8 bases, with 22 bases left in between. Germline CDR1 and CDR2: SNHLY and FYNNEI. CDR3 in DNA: TGTGCCAGCAGAACTGGGGGCGCGTCAGGGAATACCCAGTACTTC. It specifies CASRTGGASGNTQYF.

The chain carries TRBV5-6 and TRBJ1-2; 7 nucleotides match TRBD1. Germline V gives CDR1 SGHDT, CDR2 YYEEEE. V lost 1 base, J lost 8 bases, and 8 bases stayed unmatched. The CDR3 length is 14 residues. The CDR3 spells CASSLIDRDRGYTF. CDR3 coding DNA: TGTGCCAGCAGCTTGATCGACAGGGATCGGGGCTACACCTTC.

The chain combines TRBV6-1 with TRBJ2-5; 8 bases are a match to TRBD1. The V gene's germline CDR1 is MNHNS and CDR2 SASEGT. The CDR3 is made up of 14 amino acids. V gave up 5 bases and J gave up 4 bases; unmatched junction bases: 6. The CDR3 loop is CASSNPGTGETQYF. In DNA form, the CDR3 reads TGTGCCAGCAGTAACCCCGGGACAGGAGAGACCCAGTACTTC.

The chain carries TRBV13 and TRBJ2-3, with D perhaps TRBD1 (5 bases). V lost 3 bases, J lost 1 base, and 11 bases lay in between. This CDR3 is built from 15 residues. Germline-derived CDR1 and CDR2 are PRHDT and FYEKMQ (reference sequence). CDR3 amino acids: CASSFDRKRTDTQYF. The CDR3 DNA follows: TGTGCCAGCAGCTTCGACAGAAAACGCACAGATACGCAGTATTTT.

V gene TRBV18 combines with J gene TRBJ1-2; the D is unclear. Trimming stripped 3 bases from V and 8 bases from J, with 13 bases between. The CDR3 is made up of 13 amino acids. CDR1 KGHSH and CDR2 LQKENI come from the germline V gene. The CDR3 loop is CASSPSLGEGYTF. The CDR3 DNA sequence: TGTGCCAGCTCACCGAGTTTGGGAGAAGGCTACACCTTC.

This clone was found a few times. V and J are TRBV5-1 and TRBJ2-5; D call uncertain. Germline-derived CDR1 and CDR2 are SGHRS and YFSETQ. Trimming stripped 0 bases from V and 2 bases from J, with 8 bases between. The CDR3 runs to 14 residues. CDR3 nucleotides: TGCGCCAGCAGCTTGGGGAGTCCTCAAGAGACCCAGTACTTC. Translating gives CASSLGSPQETQYF.

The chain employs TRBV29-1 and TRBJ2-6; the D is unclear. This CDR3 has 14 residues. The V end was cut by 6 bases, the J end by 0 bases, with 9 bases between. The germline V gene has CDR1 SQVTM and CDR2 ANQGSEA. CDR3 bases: TGCAGCGTGGCCGGGTTCTCTGGGGCCAACGTCCTGACTTTC. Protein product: CSVAGFSGANVLTF. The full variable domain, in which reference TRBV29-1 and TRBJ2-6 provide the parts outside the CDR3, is SAVISQKPSRDICQRGTSLTIQCQVDSQVTMMFWYRQQPGQSLTLIATANQGSEATYESGFVIDKFPISRPNLTFSTLTVSNMSPEDSSIYLCSVAGFSGANVLTFGAGSRLTVL.

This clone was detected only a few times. The CDR3 DNA follows: TGCGCCAGCAGTCCAGGGGGCAGCTATGGCTACACCTTC. Protein sequence: CASSPGGSYGYTF. V usage is TRBV10-1 and J usage is TRBJ1-2, with 8 nucleotides matching TRBD1. Unmatched junction bases numbered 3, after V lost 5 bases and J lost 4 bases. Germline V lookup: CDR1 WNHNN, CDR2 SYGVQD (reference sequence). The CDR3 is 13 residues long.